This T cell receptor (beta chain) was documented in a study of patients and donors after allogeneic stem cell transplantation. The CDR3 loop spans 16 amino acids. Germline V lookup: CDR1 DFQATT, CDR2 SNEGSKA (reference sequence). Trimming cost V 0 bases and J 5 bases; bases outside gene matches: 8. Each CDR3 protein is one row after TCRdb ran MiXCR on the RT-PCR reads. The sample yields about 960,000 distinct CDR3 sequences, about a sixth seen once. This rearrangement joins TRBV20-1 to TRBJ2-3, with TRBD1 identical over 10 bases. The sequencing input was blood, either unsorted or a sorted T cell fraction (not recorded which). The TCR was taken from a human donor who was either an allogeneic HSCT recipient or a stem cell or donor lymphocyte infusion donor (not recorded which). It is not recorded whose cells these are; they may come from a transplant donor. For the CDR3, the DNA is TGCAGTGCTAGAGATTGGACAGGGGGGACACTAGATACGCAGTATTTT. Translation: CSARDWTGGTLDTQYF.